This TCR beta chain was sequenced in a study of T cell repertoires in cytomegalovirus infection. About the research overall: Indicated by public TCR beta signatures were CMV infection and matching HLA type. Study results and caveats: Summed frequency of shared TCR beta families picked out CMV carriers who also had the relevant HLA. HLA-C-restricted TCR beta clonotypes specific for CMV led the ex vivo response.

Germline-derived CDR1 and CDR2 are MNHGY and SAAAGT. Trimming stripped 0 bases from V and 2 bases from J, with 7 bases between. The CDR3 is made up of 14 amino acids. This clonotype was picked up many times. Its antigen is undetermined. From the reads, TCRdb called clonotypes with MiXCR, one entry per CDR3 protein. This sample has about 740,000 distinct CDR3 sequences, with approximately 40% found just once. Sequencing used PBMCs. This clonotype was obtained from a human donor in good health (CMV status not recorded). Some clones in this sample may be carry-over from other donors' samples. The J gene is TRBJ2-5, the V gene TRBV6-8; D is unresolved. The CDR3 DNA is TGTGCCAGCAGTTACTCATTCAGGCAAGAGACCCAGTACTTC. Amino acid sequence: CASSYSFRQETQYF.